This T cell receptor (beta chain) was observed in a study of T cell responses to AZD1222 COVID-19 vaccine (dated by TCRdb to 2020 to 2023). Regarding the research as a whole: AZD1222 recipients whose second dose came at about 4 weeks and those whose second dose came at about 12 weeks were combined into one group, since spike-specific TCR depth and breadth did not differ between the two schedules. Trial participants were enrolled by age into subgroups of 18-55, 56-69 and 70-plus years, and roughly 150, 30 and 60 TCR-sequenced participants, respectively, were included in these subgroups. A total of more than 230 trial participants underwent TCR sequencing, of whom some 210 received two doses of AZD1222 and some 25 received two doses of the MenACWY control vaccine. What the research found in general, with its limitations: The whole spike protein was spanned by vaccine-associated CD4 TCRs, and dominant responses were seen in regions 160-218 and 743-854. Epitopes outside the regions mutated in the B.1.351 and B.1.1.7 variants were reportedly recognized by nearly half of the unique spike-specific TCRs. The 56-69-year group was small, and its depth increase did not reach significance, likely because of low power. After two AZD1222 doses, spike-specific TCR breadth and depth were significantly higher than at day 0 and than in MenACWY recipients. Conclusions about previously exposed vaccinees were limited because only five to seven AZD1222 recipients were SARS-CoV-2 seropositive at baseline. Participants were mostly white British, with more females than males. The authors suggested clonal diversity may have been underestimated. Because no day 14 peak-response samples were available, the repertoires could be characterized only after the peak T cell response.

The CDR3 regions of human TCRbeta chains were analyzed by immunosequencing. For the original study's pipeline: Repertoire TCRs were matched against a reference library of SARS-CoV-2-specific TCRs generated with the MIRA antigen-specificity platform. Breadth was defined as the fraction of unique TCRs that were SARS-CoV-2-associated, and depth was defined as the fraction of total T cells that were SARS-CoV-2-associated. Using the MIRA data, every spike-specific TCR was mapped to the spike region that the TCR reacted to and assigned to either a CD4 or a CD8 class. Log10-transformed breadth and depth values were compared by one-way ANOVA with Sidak's multiple comparisons tests. Entries here come from immuneACCESS through TCRdb and include only in-frame sequences with V and J called. Some clones fail to appear in such tables; in the studies checked, an unresolved V gene covers under half of the shortfall, and the cause of the remainder is unknown. D and trimming were read from the DNA, whereas the V and J calls and clone size are those reported in that table. This sample has about 97,000 clones in its table, and 80% to 90% of those were observed once. The ten largest clonotypes hold just under 7.5% of the sample.

Read against the paper, the sample's time point label means: baseline before first vaccination. Vaccinee samples came from UK trials COV001 and COV002, including a single-blind randomized controlled phase 2/3 trial of AZD1222 (ChAdOx1 nCoV-19) in healthy adults. Trial participant PBMC samples were collected at day 0 and day 28 after the second dose for TCRbeta chain sequencing. Between the V and J ends, shortened by 3 bases and 0 bases respectively, the junction contains 12 bases. The germline V gene encodes CDR1 MNHEY and CDR2 SMNVEV (reference sequence). The CDR3, from cysteine to phenylalanine, totals 16 residues. The only DNA kept is the CDR3, 48 bases in frame from the first base. Concerning this clone: This clone's antigen is unknown. No base quality values were provided; no much bigger clone lies one nucleotide off.

The sequences come from peripheral blood, collected on day 0 of AZD1222 vaccination. The TCR comes from an adult in good health. This chain joins TRBV27 to TRBJ2-4; the D gene is possibly TRBD2, with 6 bases matching. This receptor carries the CDR3 CASSFKGGLAKNIQYF. The sequenced DNA: TGTGCCAGCAGTTTTAAAGGAGGGCTAGCCAAAAACATTCAGTACTTC.